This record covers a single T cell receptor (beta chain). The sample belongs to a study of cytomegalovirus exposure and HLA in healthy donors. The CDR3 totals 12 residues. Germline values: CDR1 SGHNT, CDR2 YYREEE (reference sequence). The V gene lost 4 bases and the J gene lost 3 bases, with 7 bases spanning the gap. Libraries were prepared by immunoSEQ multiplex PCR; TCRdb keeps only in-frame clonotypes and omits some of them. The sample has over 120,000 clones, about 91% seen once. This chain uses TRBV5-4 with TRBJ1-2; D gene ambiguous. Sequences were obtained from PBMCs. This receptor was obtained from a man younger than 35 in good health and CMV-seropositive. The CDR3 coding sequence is TGTGCCAGCAGCCACGGGTACTATGGCTACACCTTC. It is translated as CASSHGYYGYTF.